This T cell receptor (beta chain) was sequenced during a study of cytomegalovirus exposure and HLA in healthy donors. With 0 bases removed from V and 3 bases from J, the gap between germline ends came to 9 bases. This CDR3 has 16 residues. Germline CDR1 and CDR2: MGHRA and YSYEKL. This PCR relied on a set of 60 Vbeta primers and 13 Jbeta primers. TCRdb's copy holds only in-frame clones and misses some; the assay was immunoSEQ multiplex PCR. The sample records about 180,000 clones, about 77% being singletons. This receptor was identified in a man aged 55-75 years in good health and CMV-seronegative. The V and J genes are TRBV4-1 and TRBJ2-6; TRBD1 is a possible D gene (5 bases). The sample consisted of PBMCs. The CDR3 spells CASSQDIGDGANVLTF. CDR3 nucleotide sequence: TGCGCCAGCAGCCAAGATATAGGGGATGGGGCCAACGTCCTGACTTTC.